This T cell receptor beta chain stems from a study of T cell responses to AZD1222 COVID-19 vaccine. Sequencing used immunoSEQ multiplex PCR; TCRdb keeps in-frame clones, though not all of them. The data hold just under 150,000 clones, with 70% to 90% observed a single time. Note on this clone: Its specificity is not known.

Findings of the study overall: Unmutated variant regions are reportedly targeted by nearly half of spike-specific TCRs.

Germline assignment: CDR1 SGHAT and CDR2 FQNNGV. With 5 bases clipped from V and 6 bases from J, the junction kept 11 bases outside the gene matches. CDR3 length: 15 amino acids. The sequence was obtained from an adult who received the AZD1222 COVID-19 vaccine. The starting material was peripheral blood, obtained 28 days after the second AZD1222 dose. V gene TRBV11-2 combines with J gene TRBJ1-1, with 8 bases matching TRBD1. CDR3 sequence (DNA): TGTGCCAGCAGCACCCGGACAGGGTCCCCCTCTGAAGCTTTCTTT. Translation: CASSTRTGSPSEAFF.